The present T cell receptor (beta chain) was sequenced within a study of blood T cell repertoires in COVID-19. Germline lookup yields CDR1 LGHNA and CDR2 YSLEER. The CDR3 sequence is 18 residues long. J gave up 5 bases and V 0 bases, and 10 bases lay outside the gene matches. TCRdb's table, derived via immunoSEQ multiplex PCR, lists solely in-frame clones and lacks some. The sample records roughly 340,000 clones, 89% being singletons. The receptor was derived from a woman aged 30 to 39 with COVID-19, enrolled during active disease. V gene TRBV4-3 combines with J gene TRBJ2-1; the match to TRBD2 covers 10 bases. The sequenced sample consisted of peripheral blood. In DNA, the CDR3 is TGCGCCAGCAGCCAAGATATGCCCGCGCTAGCGGGGGACAATGAGCAGTTCTTC. It codes for CASSQDMPALAGDNEQFF.